The clone carrying this TCR beta chain was seen only a few times. No antigen is known for it. The data were obtained in a study of T-cell reconstitution after alpha-beta-depleted transplantation in children. The authors prepared the TCRbeta library with unique molecular identifiers. TCRdb used MiXCR to reprocess the PCR reads, holding one entry per CDR3 protein. The sample lists about 980,000 distinct CDR3 sequences; roughly 31% were seen once. Study results and caveats: Where alpha-beta T cells came from about two months after transplant was reportedly several hundred expanded graft clones. Day-60 TCRbeta diversity that was high in some patients was derived from surviving recipient T cells and thymic progenitors. When one year had passed after transplant, most T-cell counts and diversity came from newly produced T cells.

The V gene lost 4 bases and the J gene lost 4 bases, with 16 bases spanning the gap. The CDR3 has 15 amino acids. CDR1 and CDR2 from the germline V gene are LNHNV and YYDKDF (reference sequence). The material was PBMCs, mostly from graft donor cells, obtained 360 days after TCRalphabeta/CD19-depleted stem cell transplant. The V gene is TRBV15, the J gene TRBJ1-2; D is perhaps TRBD1 (6 bases). This TCR came from a boy less than two years old who had a stem cell transplant for SCID, so the T cells may come from the graft donor. The CDR3 coding sequence is TGTGCCACCAGCACCCCAGGGGAAGGGAGCTATGGCTACACCTTC. Translation: CATSTPGEGSYGYTF.